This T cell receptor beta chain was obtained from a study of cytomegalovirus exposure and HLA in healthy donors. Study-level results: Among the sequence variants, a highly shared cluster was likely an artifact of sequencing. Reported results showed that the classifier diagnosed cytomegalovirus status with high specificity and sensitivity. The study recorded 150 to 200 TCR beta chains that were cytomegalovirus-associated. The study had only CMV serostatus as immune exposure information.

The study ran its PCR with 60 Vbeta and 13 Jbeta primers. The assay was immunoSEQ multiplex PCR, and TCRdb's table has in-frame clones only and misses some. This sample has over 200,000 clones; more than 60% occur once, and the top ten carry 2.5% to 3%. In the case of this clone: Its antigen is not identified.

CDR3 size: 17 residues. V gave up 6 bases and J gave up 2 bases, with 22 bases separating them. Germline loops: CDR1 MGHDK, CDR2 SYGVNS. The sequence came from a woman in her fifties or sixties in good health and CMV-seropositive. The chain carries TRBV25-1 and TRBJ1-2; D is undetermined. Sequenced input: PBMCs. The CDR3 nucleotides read TGTGCCAGCAGCGGCCCGTGGGGAGGGTTGGGAAACTATGGCTACACCTTC. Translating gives CASSGPWGGLGNYGYTF.